A selection of T cell receptor beta chains follows, all from one sample in a study of cytomegalovirus exposure and HLA in healthy donors. Sequencing used immunoSEQ multiplex PCR; TCRdb keeps in-frame clones, though not all of them. The sample consists of about 120,000 clones, 60% to 85% of them appearing once. What was sequenced was PBMCs. These receptors were obtained from a middle-aged woman in good health and CMV-seropositive. The CDR3 runs from the conserved cysteine through the conserved F or W. The D gene is left open where the match is weak. Size is omitted from some rows. Given values are once, few, many or a class for expanded clones.

cdr3_nt	cdr3_aa	v_call	clone_size	j_call	cdr3_length	d_call
TGTGCCAGCAGTGAAGCGCGGGCCGGGAGTGGAGAAAAACTGTTTTTT	CASSEARAGSGEKLFF	TRBV2	.	TRBJ1-4	16	.
TGTGCCAGCAGCTTAAAGTGGCAGGGGGAAAAACTGTTTTTT	CASSLKWQGEKLFF	TRBV7-6	.	TRBJ1-4	14	.
TGTGCCAGCAGGGGACCTAGACAGGGACAAGAGACCCAGTACTTC	CASRGPRQGQETQYF	TRBV6-1	.	TRBJ2-5	15	TRBD1
TGTGCCAGCTCTGGGGGGGACACGAACACTGAAGCTTTCTTT	CASSGGDTNTEAFF	TRBV6-1	.	TRBJ1-1	14	.
TGCGCCAGCAGCTTGTCCCTATCAAACACCGGGGAGCTGTTTTTT	CASSLSLSNTGELFF	TRBV5-1	.	TRBJ2-2	15	.
TGTGCCAGCAGCCCACCAGGAAATGAAAAACTGTTTTTT	CASSPPGNEKLFF	TRBV5-4	.	TRBJ1-4	13	.
TGCGCCAGCAGCCAAGACTCCAACTATGGCTACACCTTC	CASSQDSNYGYTF	TRBV4-1	once	TRBJ1-2	13	.
TGTGCCAGCAGCGATCTAGCGGACAATGAGCAGTTCTTC	CASSDLADNEQFF	TRBV9	.	TRBJ2-1	13	TRBD2
TGTGCCAGCAGGATTCTAGCGGGAGTCCGCAATGAGCAGTTCTTC	CASRILAGVRNEQFF	TRBV27	.	TRBJ2-1	15	TRBD2
TGCGCCAGCAGCCGAGGGTCCCTAGGGGGAGATACGCAGTATTTT	CASSRGSLGGDTQYF	TRBV5-1	.	TRBJ2-3	15	.
TGTGCCATAACAGGGAGTACTTATGGCTACACCTTC	CAITGSTYGYTF	TRBV19	few	TRBJ1-2	12	.
TGCGCCAGCAGCCGGGGACAGGGGGTAGGGGAGCAGTACTTC	CASSRGQGVGEQYF	TRBV5-1	.	TRBJ2-7	14	TRBD1
TGTGCCAGCAGCTTGATGCAGGGGAACACTGAAGCTTTCTTT	CASSLMQGNTEAFF	TRBV5-4	.	TRBJ1-1	14	.
TGTGCCAGCAACCATGAGGGAGAGCAGAATTCACCCCTCCACTTT	CASNHEGEQNSPLHF	TRBV7-2	.	TRBJ1-6	15	.
TGTGCCTGGAGCCAGGCGTTCACTGAAGCTTTCTTT	CAWSQAFTEAFF	TRBV30	.	TRBJ1-1	12	.
TGTGCCAGCAGTCCGACCTCGACAGTTTTTGGGACAGATACGCAGTATTTT	CASSPTSTVFGTDTQYF	TRBV27	.	TRBJ2-3	17	.
TGTGCCAGCAGAAGACAGGGTGCGAACACCGGGGAGCTGTTTTTT	CASRRQGANTGELFF	TRBV6-5	.	TRBJ2-2	15	TRBD1
TGTGCCAGCTCACCAATCACCGGACTACACTCCTACGAGCAGTACTTC	CASSPITGLHSYEQYF	TRBV18	.	TRBJ2-7	16	.
TGTGCCAGCAGCGCAACAGGGGCGGACTATGGCTACACCTTC	CASSATGADYGYTF	TRBV7-9	.	TRBJ1-2	14	TRBD1
TGTGCCAGCAGCCAAGATCTTAGAGGGACAGGGAACAATGAGCAGTTCTTC	CASSQDLRGTGNNEQFF	TRBV14	.	TRBJ2-1	17	TRBD1
TGTGCCTGGAGTGTACGGGGGGCGGATACGCAGTATTTT	CAWSVRGADTQYF	TRBV30	.	TRBJ2-3	13	.
TGTGCCAGCAGCCGACAGAAGGTACAAGAGACCCAGTACTTC	CASSRQKVQETQYF	TRBV7-8	few	TRBJ2-5	14	.
TGCGCCAGCAGCCCTGGGGACAGGGTCAACACTGAAGCTTTCTTT	CASSPGDRVNTEAFF	TRBV5-1	.	TRBJ1-1	15	TRBD1
TGTGCCAGCAGCTTAGGGGGCGGAGCTAACTATGGCTACACCTTC	CASSLGGGANYGYTF	TRBV7-9	.	TRBJ1-2	15	.
TGTGCCAGCAGTACAGGGATGTTCGGCTATGGCTACACCTTC	CASSTGMFGYGYTF	TRBV6-1	.	TRBJ1-2	14	.
TGTGCCAGCAGTACTAGCCGCACCGGGGAGCTGTTTTTT	CASSTSRTGELFF	TRBV2	.	TRBJ2-2	13	.
TGTGCCTTAGGGGAGGTCCGCGTAGGCGCCCAGCAGTTCTTC	CALGEVRVGAQQFF	TRBV30	.	TRBJ2-1	14	.
TGTGCCAGCAGCTCCCGGTGGAGCACAGATACGCAGTATTTT	CASSSRWSTDTQYF	TRBV9	few	TRBJ2-3	14	.
TGTGCCAGTACTCCCGGGACTGTAGGAGCTTTCTTT	CASTPGTVGAFF	TRBV19	.	TRBJ1-1	12	.
TGTGCCAGCAGAAAGGACAGGGAGGGCTATGGCTACACCTTC	CASRKDREGYGYTF	TRBV2	.	TRBJ1-2	14	TRBD1
TGTGCCAGCACCCCCCGTCGGGATGGCTACGAGCAGTACTTC	CASTPRRDGYEQYF	TRBV2	.	TRBJ2-7	14	.